Below, 29 T cell receptor beta chains from the same sample are listed, as sequenced in a study of beta chain features in type 1 diabetes. The entirety of the isolated RNA underwent reverse transcription, so expressed TCRB transcripts were sequenced. TCRdb's table, derived via immunoSEQ multiplex PCR, lists solely in-frame clones and lacks some. The profile shows a few hundred thousand clones, roughly 16% of them singletons. Sequencing was done on a sample of naive CD4+ T cells from blood. These receptors originate from a woman between 18 and 30 years old in good health.

This clone was seen more than once but under ten times. V is TRBV2 and J is TRBJ2-3; D perhaps matches TRBD1 (5 bases). The V gene's germline CDR1 is SNHLY and CDR2 FYNNEI. The CDR3 extends over 18 amino acids. V lost 0 bases, J lost 1 base, and 17 bases lay in between. The CDR3 region is CASSEAPGITSRTDTQYF. The CDR3 DNA reads as TGTGCCAGCAGTGAAGCTCCAGGGATTACGTCCCGCACAGATACGCAGTATTTT.

This clone came up a few times. The chain links TRBV28 to TRBJ2-2, with 7 bases aligning to TRBD2. Germline CDR1 reads MDHEN; CDR2 reads SYDVKM. This CDR3 contains 15 residues. The V gene end was trimmed by 6 bases and the J gene end by 3 bases; junction bases not matched to a gene: 7. CDR3 protein: CASSPRERYTGELFF. CDR3 coding DNA: TGTGCCAGCAGCCCGCGGGAGCGGTACACCGGGGAGCTGTTTTTT.

The CDR3 DNA reads as TGCGCCAGCAGCCCGGGACAGGGTACCACCGGGGAGCTGTTTTTT. It translates to CASSPGQGTTGELFF. The genes are TRBV4-3 and TRBJ2-2, with TRBD1 matching over 9 bases. In germline, CDR1 is LGHNA, CDR2 YSLEER. Germline trimming cut 4 bases from V and 4 bases from J; bases unmatched to any gene: 4. There are 15 residues in the CDR3.

The rearrangement links TRBV7-2 to TRBJ2-7, with D tentatively TRBD2 (5 bases). In germline, CDR1 is SGHTA, CDR2 FQGNSA. The V and J ends lost 5 bases and 3 bases respectively, with 20 bases between them. This CDR3 comprises 16 residues. The CDR3 is CASSRRTAGRNYEQYF. CDR3 nucleotide sequence: TGTGCCAGCAGCCGACGAACGGCGGGCCGGAACTACGAGCAGTACTTC. The whole variable domain, remainder taken from reference TRBV7-2 and TRBJ2-7, is GAGVSQSPSNKVTEKGKDVELRCDPISGHTALYWYRQSLGQGLEFLIYFQGNSAPDKSGLPSDRFSAERTGGSVSTLTIQRTQQEDSAVYLCASSRRTAGRNYEQYFGPGTRLTVT.

The chain couples TRBV10-3 to TRBJ1-1; no definite D call. CDR1 and CDR2 from the germline V gene are ENHRY and SYGVKD. V lost 3 bases, J lost 0 bases, and 11 bases lay in between. This CDR3 has 15 amino acids. CDR3 sequence (DNA): TGTGCCATCAGTGATTCTGGGCGGGTGAACACTGAAGCTTTCTTT. Its protein product is CAISDSGRVNTEAFF.

Only a few counts were recorded for this clone. V gene TRBV30 combines with J gene TRBJ1-2; 8 nucleotides align to TRBD1. With V trimmed by 4 bases and J by 4 bases, 5 bases remained unmatched. In germline, CDR1 is GTSNPN, CDR2 SVGIG (reference sequence). The CDR3 runs to 13 residues. The CDR3 loop is CAWIQGAGYGYTF. The DNA of the CDR3 is TGTGCCTGGATCCAGGGGGCAGGCTATGGCTACACCTTC.

This clone was found a few times. This chain links TRBV6-5 with TRBJ2-5; D unresolved. Deletions cut 6 bases from V and 1 base from J, with 9 bases between. The CDR3 is made up of 13 amino acids. The germline gives CDR1 MNHEY, CDR2 SVGAGI. The CDR3 DNA reads as TGTGCCAGCAGAGAAGGCGGCCAAGAGACCCAGTACTTC. It specifies CASREGGQETQYF.

This clone was seen only a few times. This CDR3 reads CASSHSRMNTEAFF. CDR3 nucleotide sequence: TGTGCCAGCAGCCACAGTCGAATGAACACTGAAGCTTTCTTT. The chain uses TRBV25-1 and TRBJ1-1; D is undetermined. Germline V CDR1 and CDR2: MGHDK, SYGVNS. This CDR3 has 14 amino acids. V was clipped by 6 bases and J by 0 bases, with 11 bases between them. The whole variable domain, remainder taken from reference TRBV25-1 and TRBJ1-1, is EADIYQTPRYLVIGTGKKITLECSQTMGHDKMYWYQQDPGMELHLIHYSYGVNSTEKGDLSSESTVSRIRTEHFPLTLESARPSHTSQYLCASSHSRMNTEAFFGQGTRLTVV.

The chain employs TRBV19 and TRBJ2-6; D is undetermined. Germline-derived CDR1 and CDR2 are LNHDA and SQIVND (reference sequence). The CDR3 is made up of 15 amino acids. Trimming took 4 bases from V and 0 from J, leaving 7 bases between them. This CDR3 is CASSTVFSGANVLTF. DNA of the CDR3: TGTGCCAGTAGTACCGTGTTCTCTGGGGCCAACGTCCTGACTTTC.

The chain has TRBV27 and TRBJ2-1; 8 nucleotides agree with TRBD2. This CDR3 is 13 amino acids long. Germline loops: CDR1 MNHEY, CDR2 SMNVEV (reference sequence). Losses at the gene ends were 1 base for V and 13 bases for J; bases not matched to a gene: 6. The CDR3 DNA reads TGTGCCAGCAGTTTATATACGGGAGGGCCACAGTTCTTC. Amino acid sequence: CASSLYTGGPQFF.

The chain recombines TRBV27 with TRBJ1-2; possible D gene TRBD1, 6 bases. V was trimmed by 6 bases and J by 3 bases, leaving 14 bases between them. This CDR3 is 14 amino acids long. Per germline, CDR1 MNHEY and CDR2 SMNVEV (reference sequence). The CDR3 here is CASRESQGYYGYTF. In DNA, the CDR3 is TGTGCCAGCAGGGAATCACAGGGTTACTATGGCTACACCTTC.

This clone appeared a single time. The sample holds other DNA sequences that translate to the same CDR3. This sequence joins TRBV30 and TRBJ2-2; D unclear. Germline loops: CDR1 GTSNPN, CDR2 SVGIG (reference sequence). The V end was cut by 2 bases, the J end by 6 bases, with 4 bases between. The CDR3 sequence is 11 residues long. In DNA, the CDR3 is TGTGCCTGGAGTTCCTCCGGGGAGCTGTTTTTT. Translation: CAWSSSGELFF.

This chain joins TRBV30 and TRBJ1-2; D unresolved. Germline CDR1 and CDR2: GTSNPN and SVGIG (reference sequence). There are 13 residues in the CDR3. Trimming shortened V by 0 bases and J by 4 bases, and 9 bases separated the two germline ends. The CDR3 loop reads CAWSVEAPYGYTF. CDR3 nucleotide sequence: TGTGCCTGGAGTGTAGAAGCGCCCTATGGCTACACCTTC.

This clone came up a few times. V gene TRBV7-2 combines with J gene TRBJ1-1, with TRBD1 as a possible D gene (5 bases). The CDR3 is 15 residues long. V was clipped by 7 bases and J by 0 bases, with 15 bases between them. The germline V gene has CDR1 SGHTA and CDR2 FQGNSA. CDR3 loop: CASILTGVLNTEAFF. For the CDR3, the DNA is TGTGCCAGCATCCTCACAGGAGTCCTGAACACTGAAGCTTTCTTT. The whole variable domain, remainder taken from reference TRBV7-2 and TRBJ1-1, is GAGVSQSPSNKVTEKGKDVELRCDPISGHTALYWYRQSLGQGLEFLIYFQGNSAPDKSGLPSDRFSAERTGGSVSTLTIQRTQQEDSAVYLCASILTGVLNTEAFFGQGTRLTVV.

The rearrangement uses TRBV5-6 and TRBJ1-2, with 7 bases matching TRBD1. From germline, CDR1 is SGHDT and CDR2 YYEEEE. V lost 2 bases to trimming and J lost 7 bases; unmatched junction nucleotides: 8. CDR3 length: 14 amino acids. The CDR3, as DNA: TGTGCCAGCAGCTTAAGACAGGGTCTATTTGGCTACACCTTC. It specifies CASSLRQGLFGYTF. Full variable domain (remainder filled in from reference TRBV5-6 and TRBJ1-2): DAGVTQSPTHLIKTRGQQVTLRCSPKSGHDTVSWYQQALGQGPQFIFQYYEEEERQRGNFPDRFSGHQFPNYSSELNVNALLLGDSALYLCASSLRQGLFGYTFGSGTRLTVV.

The chain employs TRBV27 and TRBJ1-4; D is unclear. V was pared by 5 bases and J by 2 bases, with 9 bases between. In germline, CDR1 is MNHEY, CDR2 SMNVEV (reference sequence). The CDR3 consists of 14 residues. The CDR3: CASSPTATNEKLFF. DNA for the CDR3: TGTGCCAGCAGTCCCACAGCCACTAATGAAAAACTGTTTTTT.

V gene TRBV20-1 combines with J gene TRBJ2-1; a possible D gene is TRBD2 (6 bases). The CDR3 covers 11 residues. Trimming took off 6 bases at V and 13 bases at J, with 16 bases between the two ends. The germline V gene encodes CDR1 DFQATT and CDR2 SNEGSKA (reference sequence). CDR3 protein: CSAYEEGKQFF. The CDR3 nucleotides are TGCAGTGCCTACGAGGAGGGTAAACAGTTCTTC.

Worth noting for this clone: Other DNA variants within this sample encode the same CDR3. The V gene is TRBV30, the J gene TRBJ1-5; D may be TRBD1 (6 bases). V lost 0 bases and J lost 6, with 9 bases in between. Germline CDR1 is GTSNPN and CDR2 is SVGIG (reference sequence). CDR3 size: 13 residues. CDR3 protein: CAWSVQGGQPQHF. The CDR3 coding sequence is TGTGCCTGGAGTGTACAGGGCGGTCAGCCCCAGCATTTT. Full variable domain (remainder filled in from reference TRBV30 and TRBJ1-5): SQTIHQWPATLVQPVGSPLSLECTVEGTSNPNLYWYRQAAGRGLQLLFYSVGIGQISSEVPQNLSASRPQDRQFILSSKKLLLSDSGFYLCAWSVQGGQPQHFGDGTRLSIL.

This clone was detected only a few times. CDR3 in DNA: TGCGCCAGCAGCACCCCCCCGGGACTAGCGGGAGGTGGCAATGAGCAGTTCTTC. This translates into CASSTPPGLAGGGNEQFF. The J gene is TRBJ2-1, the V gene TRBV5-1; 15 bases are a match to TRBD2. V gave up 4 bases and J gave up 6 bases; unmatched junction bases: 11. Germline lookup yields CDR1 SGHRS and CDR2 YFSETQ. This CDR3 has 18 residues.

This rearrangement joins TRBV13 to TRBJ2-3; 7 bases align to TRBD2. Trimming took 5 bases from V and 4 from J; bases not matched to a gene: 12. Germline V gene data show CDR1 as PRHDT and CDR2 as FYEKMQ (reference sequence). This CDR3 is built from 16 residues. The CDR3 DNA sequence: TGTGCCAGCAGCGTACGGCGCGCGAGCGGGGCAGATACGCAGTATTTT. Encoded protein: CASSVRRASGADTQYF.

This chain links TRBV4-1 with TRBJ2-6, with 8 bases aligning to TRBD1. The CDR3 covers 17 residues. Germline V lookup: CDR1 MGHRA, CDR2 YSYEKL. The V and J ends lost 7 bases and 1 base, in that order; junction bases with no gene match: 9. CDR3 DNA: TGCGCCAGCATGGGGACAGGAACCATATCTGGGGCCAACGTCCTGACTTTC. This encodes CASMGTGTISGANVLTF.

In its sample, this clone was seen a few times. The rearrangement joins TRBV10-3 to TRBJ2-7, with TRBD1 matching over 7 bases. CDR1 and CDR2 from the germline V gene are ENHRY and SYGVKD. Trimming cost V 10 bases and J 1 base; bases outside gene matches: 4. The CDR3 has 12 residues. CDR3 residues: CANSQGSYEQYF. In DNA form, the CDR3 reads TGTGCCAACTCACAGGGGTCCTACGAGCAGTACTTC.

The chain links TRBV29-1 to TRBJ2-3; 9 bases align to TRBD1. The trim removed 1 base at V and 13 bases at J, leaving 6 bases unmatched. The CDR3 is 12 residues long. Per germline, CDR1 SQVTM and CDR2 ANQGSEA. CDR3 in amino acids: CSVEGGDRVEYF. In DNA form, the CDR3 reads TGCAGCGTTGAAGGTGGGGACAGGGTAGAGTATTTT.

The rearrangement uses TRBV30 and TRBJ1-5; 10 bases are a match to TRBD1. J gave up 0 bases and V 3 bases, and 17 bases lay outside the gene matches. The CDR3 totals 20 residues. CDR1 and CDR2 from the germline V gene are GTSNPN and SVGIG (reference sequence). The CDR3 protein is CAWSPRPGTGVAYSNQPQHF. In DNA form, the CDR3 reads TGTGCCTGGAGCCCTCGTCCCGGGACAGGGGTTGCGTATAGCAATCAGCCCCAGCATTTT.

This clone was seen more than once but under ten times. The rearrangement joins TRBV30 to TRBJ2-7, with TRBD2 matching over 10 bases. V lost 1 base and J lost 4; bases outside the gene matches: 7. Germline values: CDR1 GTSNPN, CDR2 SVGIG (reference sequence). The CDR3 spans 15 residues. CDR3 nucleotides: TGTGCCTGGAGTGGGTCTAGCGGGAGTAAATACGAGCAGTACTTC. Its protein is CAWSGSSGSKYEQYF.

V gene TRBV28 combines with J gene TRBJ1-2; D may be TRBD1 (5 bases). This CDR3 contains 13 residues. Trimming cost V 4 bases and J 4 bases, with 10 bases left between them. Germline V lookup: CDR1 MDHEN, CDR2 SYDVKM. The CDR3 loop reads CASSSRDSYGYTF. The CDR3 DNA is TGTGCCAGCAGTTCGAGGGACTCCTATGGCTACACCTTC.

This clone was counted between two and nine times. The rearrangement uses TRBV29-1 and TRBJ2-2, with D unresolved. Per germline, CDR1 SQVTM and CDR2 ANQGSEA. Trimming removed 6 bases at V and 0 bases at J, with 8 bases between. There are 13 residues in the CDR3. In DNA form, the CDR3 reads TGCAGCGTCAGTCAGTCGAACACCGGGGAGCTGTTTTTT. This translates into CSVSQSNTGELFF.

The chain uses TRBV6-6 and TRBJ1-4; possibly TRBD1 for D (6 bases). Trimming took 6 bases from V and 5 from J, leaving 7 bases between them. CDR1 and CDR2 (germline): MNHNY, SVGAGI (reference sequence). This CDR3 spans 12 amino acids. The CDR3: CASRTGNEKLFF. CDR3 DNA sequence: TGTGCCAGCAGAACAGGGAATGAAAAACTGTTTTTT.

The chain has TRBV15 and TRBJ2-5; TRBD2 is a possible D gene (5 bases). Germline CDR1 is LNHNV and CDR2 is YYDKDF (reference sequence). The CDR3 spans 16 residues. The V gene lost 3 bases and the J gene lost 5 bases, with 19 bases spanning the gap. CDR3 residues: CATSRYPTGLGETQYF. CDR3 in DNA: TGTGCCACCAGCAGGTACCCCACGGGGTTAGGGGAGACCCAGTACTTC.